Following are 7 T cell receptor beta chains from one sample sequenced in a study of regulatory T cells in long-lasting Graves disease. The time point here: newly diagnosed GD, antithyroid drugs for less than 3 months. The authors made the TCR library using RNA they extracted from PBMCs. Relying on iRepertoire HTBI primers and Arm-PCR of CDR3 regions, the team built TCR beta libraries. TCRdb used MiXCR to reprocess the multiplex PCR reads, holding one entry per CDR3 protein. The data contain hundreds of thousands of distinct CDR3 sequences, about 13% of them seen just once; the ten biggest clones take up roughly a tenth. These data were also reused for a study on T cells in Graves' hyperthyroidism and ophthalmopathy.

The sample in question was peripheral blood mononuclear cells (PBMCs), obtained at new diagnosis, from a patient treated with antithyroid drugs. Receptors were obtained from a man younger than 40 with Graves disease.

In its sample, this clonotype was seen many times. This chain connects TRBV7-2 to TRBJ2-5, with 8 nucleotides matching TRBD2. Trimming cost V 0 bases and J 6 bases; bases outside gene matches: 9. The V gene's germline CDR1 is SGHTA and CDR2 FQGNSA. The length of the CDR3 is 16 residues. CDR3 sequence reads: CASSLALNSGAKTQYF. The CDR3, as DNA: TGTGCCAGCAGCTTAGCGCTGAATAGCGGGGCAAAGACCCAGTACTTC.

The sample holds many counts of this clonotype. The rearrangement uses TRBV20-1 and TRBJ2-4; perhaps TRBD1 as D (5 bases). CDR1 DFQATT and CDR2 SNEGSKA come from the germline V gene (reference sequence). This CDR3 has 14 amino acids. V lost 6 bases, J lost 0 bases, and 12 bases lay in between. In DNA, the CDR3 is TGCAGTGCCCAGGGCCTTCTAGCCAAAAACATTCAGTACTTC. Amino acids: CSAQGLLAKNIQYF.

Ten or more counts support this clonotype. The genes are TRBV20-1 and TRBJ2-7; 7 bases are shared with TRBD2. The CDR3 consists of 15 residues. Germline V gives CDR1 DFQATT, CDR2 SNEGSKA (reference sequence). V was clipped by 3 bases and J by 0 bases; unmatched bases: 8. CDR3 DNA sequence: TGCAGTGCTAGTATTCTAGCGGCAGGCTCCTACGAGCAGTACTTC. This encodes CSASILAAGSYEQYF.

This clonotype was seen ten or more times. The chain joins TRBV7-9 to TRBJ2-3, with TRBD2 identical over 9 bases. The J segment lost 4 bases and the V segment lost 3 bases, leaving 2 bases of the junction unmatched. The germline CDR1 and CDR2 sequences are SEHNR and FQNEAQ (reference sequence). CDR3 size: 14 residues. The CDR3 here is CASSLGTSSDTQYF. CDR3 in DNA: TGTGCCAGCAGCTTGGGGACTAGCTCAGATACGCAGTATTTT.

The rearrangement links TRBV30 to TRBJ1-5; 8 nucleotides match TRBD1. The germline V gene has CDR1 GTSNPN and CDR2 SVGIG (reference sequence). CDR3 size: 14 residues. V was clipped by 2 bases and J by 6 bases; unmatched bases: 6. The CDR3 region is CAWSNEQGGQPQHF. The DNA for the CDR3 is TGTGCCTGGAGTAATGAACAGGGGGGTCAGCCCCAGCATTTT.

This clonotype was detected a few times. V and J are TRBV29-1 and TRBJ1-1; 9 bases fit TRBD1. CDR1 is SQVTM, CDR2 ANQGSEA, per germline. The CDR3 length is 13 residues. CDR3 DNA: TGCCGCGGGTGGGGACAGGGGAACACTGAAGCTTTCTTT. Translated, it gives CRGWGQGNTEAFF.

There are many counts of this clonotype. The chain combines TRBV3-1 with TRBJ2-7; no reliable D call. Germline lookup yields CDR1 LGHDT and CDR2 YNNKEL (reference sequence). The CDR3 totals 12 residues. V dropped 1 base and J dropped 5 bases, with 6 bases sitting between them. The chain's CDR3 is CASSQGSNEQYF. Written as DNA, the CDR3 is TGTGCCAGCAGCCAAGGCAGTAACGAGCAGTACTTC.